Listed below are T cell receptor beta chains from one sample, sequenced in a study of vaccination and CD4 T cells after COVID-19. One entry per CDR3 protein, called by TCRdb with MiXCR from the PCR reads. The table records some 9,100 distinct CDR3 sequences, 55% to 75% of them present only once. These receptors' targets are unknown. The specimen sequenced was CD4+ T cells from blood, cultured in vitro. These TCRs come from a human donor who had recovered from COVID-19. Both conserved end residues are part of each CDR3. A D gene is named only where the DNA matches it firmly. The size field is filled for only some rows; it gives once, few, many or a size class.

TRBV7-9	TRBJ1-2	.	TRBD1	CASSLQGVNYGYTF	TGTGCCAGCAGCTTACAGGGGGTAAACTATGGCTACACCTTC
TRBV27	TRBJ1-2	.	.	CASSLTTRPLYGYTF	TGTGCCAGCAGTTTAACCACTCGCCCCCTCTATGGCTACACCTTC
TRBV12-3/TRBV12-4	TRBJ1-2	once	.	CASSTSGGRNYGYTF	TGTGCCAGCAGTACATCGGGGGGAAGGAACTATGGCTACACCTTC
TRBV20-1	TRBJ2-4	.	.	CSASDPTRDVAKNIQYF	TGCAGTGCTAGTGACCCGACTCGAGACGTAGCCAAAAACATTCAGTACTTC
TRBV6-2/TRBV6-3	TRBJ1-2	few	.	CASSLTGPYGYTF	TGTGCCAGCAGTTTGACAGGTCCCTATGGCTACACCTTC
TRBV25-1	TRBJ1-4	.	TRBD1	CASRPPTGGFNEKLFF	TGTGCCAGCAGGCCTCCTACAGGGGGCTTTAATGAAAAACTGTTTTTT
TRBV29-1	TRBJ1-2	.	.	CSAWDYGYTF	TGCAGCGCTTGGGACTATGGCTACACCTTC
TRBV6-1	TRBJ1-5	.	.	CASSEGARQPQHF	TGTGCCAGCAGTGAAGGGGCTCGCCAGCCCCAGCATTTT
TRBV20-1	TRBJ1-2	.	TRBD1	CSARVDRGNGGYTF	TGCAGTGCTAGGGTAGACAGGGGTAATGGAGGCTACACCTTC
TRBV10-3	TRBJ2-3	.	TRBD2	CAGGGATDTQYF	TGTGCCGGCGGGGGGGCAACAGATACGCAGTATTTT
TRBV7-3	TRBJ2-4	few	TRBD1	CASSLGSGDRAQNIQYF	TGTGCCAGCAGCTTAGGGTCCGGGGACAGGGCCCAAAACATTCAGTACTTC
TRBV10-3	TRBJ2-2	.	.	CAISNTGELFF	TGTGCCATCAGCAACACCGGGGAGCTGTTTTTT
TRBV19	TRBJ2-3	.	.	CASQVGTANTQYF	TGTGCCAGTCAAGTCGGGACGGCGAATACGCAGTATTTT
TRBV27	TRBJ2-3	.	.	CASRSFSTDTQYF	TGTGCCAGCCGGAGTTTTAGCACAGATACGCAGTATTTT
TRBV12-3/TRBV12-4	TRBJ1-5	.	TRBD1	CASSRDSSNQPQHF	TGTGCCAGCAGTCGGGACAGCTCTAATCAGCCCCAGCATTTT
TRBV19	TRBJ1-5	few	.	CASSIEQGRSNQPQHF	TGTGCCAGTAGTATCGAACAGGGAAGAAGCAATCAGCCCCAGCATTTT
TRBV7-9	TRBJ2-5	.	.	CASSPSRIQETQYF	TGTGCCAGCAGCCCTAGTCGGATTCAAGAGACCCAGTACTTC
TRBV6-2/TRBV6-3	TRBJ2-1	few	.	CASSFGLTYNEQFF	TGTGCCAGCAGTTTTGGACTGACCTACAATGAGCAGTTCTTC